These 16 T cell receptor beta chains share one sample of origin, sequenced in a study of CD8+ T cells in alopecia areata. The treatment was: oral pan-JAK inhibitor, 5-10 mg twice daily. Isolated RNA was reverse transcribed into cDNA used as the sequencing template. Clones were read by immunoSEQ multiplex PCR, and TCRdb kept only the in-frame ones, dropping some. The table shows about 200,000 clones, with 50% to 70% occurring only once. The sequences come from CD4+ T cells sorted from blood, collected at approximately week 50, from a patient treated with tofacitinib. The receptors derive from a human donor with alopecia areata.

The sample holds one count of this clone. V usage is TRBV28 and J usage is TRBJ1-2; TRBD1 matches at 9 bases. CDR1 is MDHEN and CDR2 is SYDVKM in the germline V gene. V was clipped by 5 bases and J by 4 bases; unmatched bases: 2. The CDR3 is 13 residues long. The CDR3 coding sequence is TGTGCCAGCAGTCTGACAGGGGGCTATGGCTACACCTTC. It specifies CASSLTGGYGYTF.

The chain carries TRBV5-1 and TRBJ2-6; D possibly corresponds to TRBD1 (6 bases). V was shortened by 3 bases and J by 0 bases, with 16 bases between the two germline ends. Germline CDR1 reads SGHRS; CDR2 reads YFSETQ. There are 18 residues in the CDR3. CDR3 loop: CASSSPSGQISGANVLTF. DNA of the CDR3: TGCGCCAGCAGCTCCCCCTCGGGACAAATCTCTGGGGCCAACGTCCTGACTTTC. The variable domain in full, with the rest retrieved from reference TRBV5-1 and TRBJ2-6, is KAGVTQTPRYLIKTRGQQVTLSCSPISGHRSVSWYQQTPGQGLQFLFEYFSETQRNKGNFPGRFSGRQFSNSRSEMNVSTLELGDSALYLCASSSPSGQISGANVLTFGAGSRLTVL.

The chain combines TRBV7-8 with TRBJ1-1; no definite D call. CDR1 is SGHVS, CDR2 FQNEAQ, per germline. The CDR3 spans 17 residues. V dropped 1 base and J dropped 4 bases, with 19 bases sitting between them. The CDR3 DNA reads as TGTGCCAGCAGCTTAGTTGTAGTGGGCCCTCGGGGCACTGAAGCTTTCTTT. This translates into CASSLVVVGPRGTEAFF.

The V and J genes are TRBV4-3 and TRBJ1-2; 8 bases are a match to TRBD1. The CDR3 sequence is 15 residues long. Germline loops: CDR1 LGHNA, CDR2 YSLEER. The trim removed 0 bases at V and 3 bases at J, leaving 3 bases unmatched. The CDR3 here is CASSQEPGQDYGYTF. The CDR3 nucleotides read TGCGCCAGCAGCCAAGAACCGGGACAGGACTATGGCTACACCTTC.

J is TRBJ2-1 and V is TRBV18; the D is unclear. The CDR3 covers 13 residues. Trimming pared 0 bases from V and 4 bases from J, leaving 4 bases between. Germline loops: CDR1 KGHSH, CDR2 LQKENI. CDR3 sequence (DNA): TGTGCCAGCTCACCACCGACGTACAATGAGCAGTTCTTC. It is translated as CASSPPTYNEQFF.

This clone was counted only a few times. This chain uses TRBV29-1 with TRBJ2-7; TRBD1 agrees at 8 bases. The CDR3 is made up of 13 amino acids. Looked up from germline, CDR1 is SQVTM and CDR2 is ANQGSEA. The V and J ends lost 4 bases and 2 bases, in that order; junction bases with no gene match: 4. This CDR3 is CSVGPRGPYEQYF. The CDR3 DNA reads TGCAGCGTTGGACCCAGGGGGCCCTACGAGCAGTACTTC.

This clone was seen only a few times. The chain recombines TRBV30 with TRBJ1-5; 12 bases are a match to TRBD1. The CDR3 runs 17 residues. V lost 2 bases, J lost 5 bases, and 10 bases stayed unmatched. From germline, CDR1 is GTSNPN and CDR2 SVGIG (reference sequence). Here the CDR3 DNA reads TGTGCCTGGAGTTTGGGGACCGGGACAGGGGGCTATCAGCCCCAGCATTTT. It encodes CAWSLGTGTGGYQPQHF.

This clone was observed a handful of times. The rearrangement links TRBV15 to TRBJ1-5, with unresolved D. CDR3 size: 15 residues. The V gene lost 0 bases and the J gene lost 5 bases, with 11 bases spanning the gap. Germline V CDR1 and CDR2: LNHNV, YYDKDF (reference sequence). The CDR3 coding sequence is TGTGCCACCAGCAGAGATGAGACTGATGATCAGCCCCAGCATTTT. It encodes CATSRDETDDQPQHF.

This clone was counted a few times. The rearrangement joins TRBV14 to TRBJ2-1; D is perhaps TRBD2 (5 bases). CDR3 length equals 13 residues. Between the trimmed V and J ends, which lost 0 bases and 10 bases, there was a span of 10 bases. The V gene's germline CDR1 is SGHDN and CDR2 FVKESK. CDR3 region: CASSQDLAGEQFF. The CDR3 nucleotides are TGTGCCAGCAGCCAAGATCTGGCGGGCGAGCAGTTCTTC.

CDR3 in amino acids: CASSLAGRDTEAFF. In DNA, the CDR3 is TGCGCCAGCAGCTTGGCCGGGCGGGACACTGAAGCTTTCTTT. This chain connects TRBV5-1 to TRBJ1-1; D uncertain. Trimming cost V 0 bases and J 3 bases, with 9 bases left between them. Germline V gene lookup returns CDR1 SGHRS and CDR2 YFSETQ. The CDR3 length is 14 residues. Full variable domain (remainder filled in from reference TRBV5-1 and TRBJ1-1): KAGVTQTPRYLIKTRGQQVTLSCSPISGHRSVSWYQQTPGQGLQFLFEYFSETQRNKGNFPGRFSGRQFSNSRSEMNVSTLELGDSALYLCASSLAGRDTEAFFGQGTRLTVV.

V and J are TRBV4-2 and TRBJ1-6; 8 nucleotides match TRBD1. J lost 6 bases, V lost 0 bases, and 4 bases had no gene match. Germline CDR1 and CDR2: LGHNA and YNFKEQ. The CDR3 runs 16 residues. The CDR3 region is CASSQDGQGGNSPLHF. The CDR3 DNA is TGTGCCAGCAGCCAAGATGGACAGGGTGGTAATTCACCCCTCCACTTT.

In its sample, this clone was seen a few times. The V and J genes are TRBV29-1 and TRBJ1-5, with 10 bases identical to TRBD1. The CDR3 extends over 14 amino acids. J was trimmed by 0 bases and V by 7 bases; bases with no gene match: 3. Germline V gene sequence: CDR1 SQVTM, CDR2 ANQGSEA. The CDR3 DNA sequence: TGCAGCGCCCGGGACAGGGGTAGCAATCAGCCCCAGCATTTT. This translates into CSARDRGSNQPQHF.

This clone was counted only a few times. The chain carries TRBV4-3 and TRBJ1-5, with D perhaps TRBD1 (5 bases). Trimming took 0 bases from V and 2 from J, leaving 11 bases between them. The germline gives CDR1 LGHNA, CDR2 YSLEER. This CDR3 has 16 amino acids. Here the CDR3 DNA reads TGCGCCAGCAGCCAAGATTTCGGGGGAGGCAATCAGCCCCAGCATTTT. Translation gives CASSQDFGGGNQPQHF.

V and J are TRBV6-5 and TRBJ2-4; the D is unclear. The germline V gene encodes CDR1 MNHEY and CDR2 SVGAGI. CDR3 size: 11 residues. With 3 bases removed from V and 11 bases from J, the gap between germline ends came to 8 bases. The chain's CDR3 is CASSYMGVQYF. CDR3 DNA sequence: TGTGCCAGCAGTTATATGGGTGTTCAGTACTTC.

This clone has just one count. The chain carries TRBV9 and TRBJ2-2; 8 bases fit TRBD1. CDR1 and CDR2 from the germline V gene are SGDLS and YYNGEE. The CDR3 is made up of 15 amino acids. V shed 3 bases and J 5 bases; nucleotides not matched to a gene: 6. The CDR3 region is CASSARTGLTGELFF. The CDR3 DNA sequence: TGTGCCAGCAGCGCCCGGACAGGGTTGACCGGGGAGCTGTTTTTT.

A word on this clone: Other DNA sequences in this sample translate to the same CDR3. The gene calls are TRBV29-1 and TRBJ2-7, with TRBD2 identical over 7 bases. This CDR3 is built from 12 residues. The V gene end was trimmed by 1 base and the J gene end by 3 bases; junction bases not matched to a gene: 0. Germline lookup yields CDR1 SQVTM and CDR2 ANQGSEA. The CDR3 DNA sequence: TGCAGCGTTGAAGGGACTAGCTACGAGCAGTACTTC. Protein: CSVEGTSYEQYF.